This TCR beta chain appears in the sequencing data of a study of blood T cells in healthy people across ages. Study-level results: Diversity figures based on one million T cells were deemed too low.

This clonotype was seen more than once but under ten times. Its specificity is not known. A second PCR, run for about 7 to 11 cycles, used a sample-barcoded 5' primer plus a J-beta primer mix. TCRdb reprocessed the 5' RACE reads with MiXCR, giving one entry per CDR3 protein. Of some 900,000 distinct CDR3 sequences detected, about 44% appear once; the ten largest clones hold 13%. Looked up from germline, CDR1 is MNHEY and CDR2 is SVGAGI. The CDR3 sequence is 16 residues long. Trimming took off 3 bases at V and 1 base at J, with 13 bases between the two ends. The sequence derives from a man younger than 40 in good health. The chain recombines TRBV6-5 with TRBJ2-1, with D perhaps matching TRBD1 or TRBD2 (5 bases each). What was sequenced was blood. The CDR3 loop reads CASSYRGAGSYNEQFF. The CDR3 DNA reads as TGTGCCAGCAGTTATCGGGGCGCTGGTTCCTACAATGAGCAGTTCTTC.